Shown below are 14 T cell receptor beta chains from a single sample sequenced in a study of regulatory T cells in long-lasting Graves disease. Time point here: newly diagnosed GD, antithyroid drugs for less than 3 months. PBMC-derived RNA was used for the TCR library. With iRepertoire HTBI primers and Arm-PCR of CDR3 regions, TCR beta libraries were built. TCRdb recomputed calls from the multiplex PCR reads with MiXCR, one row per CDR3 protein. The sample lists about 420,000 distinct CDR3 sequences, around 17% occurring once. The data were also submitted as part of a second study, on T cells in Graves' hyperthyroidism and ophthalmopathy.

The specimen comprised peripheral blood mononuclear cells (PBMCs), sampled at new diagnosis, from a patient treated with antithyroid drugs. The receptors stem from a woman between 18 and 30 years old with Graves disease.

CDR3 DNA: TGTGCCATCAGAGGACCGAACACTGAAGCTTTCTTT. This encodes CAIRGPNTEAFF. The rearrangement joins TRBV10-3 to TRBJ1-1; D gene ambiguous. Trimming left V 6 bases short and J 1 base short, with 6 bases between. The germline V gene has CDR1 ENHRY and CDR2 SYGVKD. The CDR3 length is 12 residues.

V usage is TRBV6-1 and J usage is TRBJ2-5; D could derive from TRBD1 or TRBD2 (5 bases each). The CDR3 is made up of 15 amino acids. Per germline, CDR1 MNHNS and CDR2 SASEGT. The ends were cut back, 3 bases at V and 2 bases at J, with 13 bases in the middle. The DNA of the CDR3 is TGTGCCAGCAGTGATAGGGACCGTAGGCAAGAGACCCAGTACTTC. The encoded protein is CASSDRDRRQETQYF.

V usage is TRBV7-9 and J usage is TRBJ2-2, with D unclear. Germline V CDR1 and CDR2: SEHNR, FQNEAQ (reference sequence). There are 15 residues in the CDR3. Deletions cut 1 base from V and 1 base from J, with 7 bases between. CDR3 in amino acids: CASSLGVLNTGELFF. For the CDR3, the DNA is TGTGCCAGCAGCTTAGGGGTGCTGAACACCGGGGAGCTGTTTTTT.

This clonotype has only a few counts. This rearrangement joins TRBV6-1 to TRBJ2-2; D is unclear. The germline V and J ends were trimmed by 6 bases and 7 bases, with 18 bases remaining between them. CDR1 and CDR2 (germline): MNHNS, SASEGT. The CDR3 sequence is 15 residues long. As DNA, the CDR3 is TGTGCCAGCAGATCTAGGCGTGGGGTCGGCGGGGAGCTGTTTTTT. This encodes CASRSRRGVGGELFF.

This rearrangement joins TRBV6-2 or TRBV6-3 to TRBJ2-1; the match to TRBD2 covers 7 bases. Germline V gene sequence: CDR1 MNHEY, CDR2 SVGEGT. V gave up 5 bases and J gave up 7 bases; unmatched junction bases: 14. The CDR3 runs 16 residues. The CDR3 bases are TGTGCCAGCAGTGTGGTTGGCGGGAGTTGGGTGAATGAGCAGTTCTTC. Its translation is CASSVVGGSWVNEQFF.

This rearrangement joins TRBV28 to TRBJ2-7; D not resolved. Germline lookup yields CDR1 MDHEN and CDR2 SYDVKM. Trimming stripped 7 bases from V and 1 base from J, with 11 bases between. The CDR3 covers 13 residues. CDR3 sequence reads: CASNSELSYEQYF. The CDR3 coding sequence is TGTGCCAGCAATTCCGAGTTGTCCTACGAGCAGTACTTC.

The table lists this clonotype with many counts. V is TRBV12-3 or TRBV12-4 and J is TRBJ2-7; D remains unclear. V was shortened by 3 bases and J by 3 bases, with 12 bases between the two germline ends. The CDR3 extends over 14 amino acids. CDR3 DNA sequence: TGTGCCAGCAGTTTTAACCCCGATCTCTACGAGCAGTACTTC. As protein: CASSFNPDLYEQYF.

With regard to this clonotype: With a much larger clone just one base away, this may be a read error. The conserved phenylalanine or tryptophan normally closing the CDR3 is absent here, so this likely arose from a read error. The rearrangement uses TRBV20-1 and TRBJ2-7, with D hard to call. Germline CDR1 is DFQATT and CDR2 is SNEGSKA (reference sequence). CDR3 length equals 13 residues. Trimming cost V 3 bases and J 0 bases, with 9 bases left between them. The CDR3, as DNA: TGCAGTGCTAGTGGGCTAAGCTCCTACGAGCAGTACCTC. Amino acid sequence: CSASGLSSYEQYL.

The chain carries TRBV7-3 and TRBJ2-1, with a weak D call TRBD2 (6 bases). Germline CDR1 and CDR2: SGHTA and FQGTGA. This CDR3 is built from 18 residues. V dropped 7 bases and J dropped 1 base, with 23 bases sitting between them. The DNA for the CDR3 is TGTGCCAGCAAAATCGGGCTAGCGCTGAGAGGATCCTACAATGAGCAGTTCTTC. It yields the protein CASKIGLALRGSYNEQFF.

This clonotype was seen repeatedly, ten times or more. This chain uses TRBV6-2 or TRBV6-3 with TRBJ2-7, with D perhaps TRBD1 or TRBD2 (5 bases each). This CDR3 contains 14 residues. V lost 7 bases to trimming and J lost 0 bases, with 13 bases between them. Germline CDR1 MNHEY, CDR2 SVGEGT. The CDR3 loop reads CASIPDGTSYEQYF. DNA for the CDR3: TGTGCCAGCATTCCGGACGGGACCTCCTACGAGCAGTACTTC.

The chain uses TRBV20-1 and TRBJ2-3, with TRBD2 as a possible D gene (7 bases). In germline, CDR1 is DFQATT, CDR2 SNEGSKA (reference sequence). The CDR3 totals 14 residues. Trimming took off 5 bases at V and 1 base at J, with 13 bases between the two ends. DNA for the CDR3: TGCAGTGCTTGGGGGGCGGGAGGCACAGATACGCAGTATTTT. It translates to CSAWGAGGTDTQYF.

In this sample, this clonotype turned up a few times. This may arise from a read error, as a much more abundant clone is one base away. The genes are TRBV7-9 and TRBJ2-5; 11 bases agree with TRBD2. The CDR3 length is 17 residues. V trimming: 5 bases; J trimming: 0 bases; junction bases outside the gene matches: 8. Germline CDR1 reads SEHNR; CDR2 reads FQNEAQ (reference sequence). The CDR3 DNA sequence: TGTGCCAGCAGCCCTCGACTAGCGGGACCTGACCAAGAGACCCAGTACTTC. It encodes CASSPRLAGPDQETQYF.

This clonotype was seen many times. The chain has TRBV7-9 and TRBJ2-2; unclear D gene. Germline V gene sequence: CDR1 SEHNR, CDR2 FQNEAQ (reference sequence). This CDR3 is 12 amino acids long. Trimming removed 5 bases at V and 8 bases at J, with 9 bases between. This chain's CDR3 is CASSTSSGELFF. CDR3 nucleotide sequence: TGTGCCAGCAGCACGAGCTCAGGGGAGCTGTTTTTT.

The table lists this clonotype with many counts. The chain combines TRBV24-1 with TRBJ2-1, with a tentative D call TRBD2 (5 bases). Trimming left V 5 bases short and J 12 bases short, with 19 bases between. From germline, CDR1 is KGHDR and CDR2 SFDVKD. This CDR3 spans 14 amino acids. The CDR3 DNA sequence: TGTGCCACCAGTGTTTCTAGCCCCAACCCTCGGCAGTTCTTC. It codes for CATSVSSPNPRQFF.